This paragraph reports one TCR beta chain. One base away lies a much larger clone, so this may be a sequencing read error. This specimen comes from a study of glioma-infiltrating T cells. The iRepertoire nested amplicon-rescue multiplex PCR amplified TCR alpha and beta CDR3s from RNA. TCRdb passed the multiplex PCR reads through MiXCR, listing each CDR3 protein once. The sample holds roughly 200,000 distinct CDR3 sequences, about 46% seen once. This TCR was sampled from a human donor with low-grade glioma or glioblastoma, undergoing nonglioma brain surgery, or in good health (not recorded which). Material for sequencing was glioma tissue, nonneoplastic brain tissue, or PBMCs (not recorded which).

The CDR3 loop reads CASSLLGTYNEQFF. The CDR3 region has the DNA TGTGCCAGCAGCCTCCTCGGCACCTACAATGAGCAGTTCTTC. The chain carries TRBV28 and TRBJ2-1; D gene ambiguous. Germline V CDR1 and CDR2: MDHEN, SYDVKM. V was cut by 6 bases and J by 2 bases, with 11 bases left in between. This CDR3 is 14 amino acids long.